Following are 22 T cell receptor beta chains from one sample sequenced in a study of T cell responses to AZD1222 COVID-19 vaccine. The repertoire was sequenced with immunoSEQ multiplex PCR; TCRdb's copy has only in-frame clones and lacks some. This sample yields about 120,000 clones, of which approximately 83% are seen a single time; roughly 9% belongs to the top ten. Material: peripheral blood, obtained on day 0 of AZD1222 vaccination. These receptors were obtained from an adult in good health.

This clone was detected only once. This chain links TRBV2 with TRBJ1-1, with a possible D match to TRBD1 (6 bases). The CDR3 sequence is 13 residues long. Trimming cost V 7 bases and J 1 base, with 10 bases left between them. Germline CDR1 and CDR2: SNHLY and FYNNEI. The CDR3 DNA follows: TGTGCCAGCAATTACAGGGAGAACACTGAAGCTTTCTTT. It is translated as CASNYRENTEAFF.

The chain has TRBV4-3 and TRBJ2-7; 9 bases are a match to TRBD2. The CDR3 sequence is 17 residues long. The V segment lost 1 base and the J segment 2 bases; nucleotides outside the gene matches: 9. Germline assignment: CDR1 LGHNA and CDR2 YSLEER. The CDR3 reads CASSQVGVSGRPYEQYF. DNA for the CDR3: TGCGCCAGCAGCCAAGTGGGGGTGAGCGGGAGGCCCTACGAGCAGTACTTC.

The gene calls are TRBV28 and TRBJ1-5; D possibly corresponds to TRBD1 (6 bases). The CDR3 runs 14 residues. Germline values: CDR1 MDHEN, CDR2 SYDVKM. Trimming pared 6 bases from V and 6 bases from J, leaving 15 bases between. The CDR3 protein is CASSPSGVLQPQHF. DNA of the CDR3: TGTGCCAGCAGCCCCTCAGGGGTTCTTCAGCCCCAGCATTTT.

This clone has a handful of counts. The gene calls are TRBV2 and TRBJ2-5, with 10 bases aligning to TRBD2. The CDR3 consists of 16 residues. Germline values: CDR1 SNHLY, CDR2 FYNNEI. The ends lost 5 bases at V and 5 bases at J; junction bases unmatched: 11. DNA for the CDR3: TGTGCCAGCAGTCCCTACCAATCGACTAGCGGGGAGACCCAGTACTTC. This encodes CASSPYQSTSGETQYF.

This rearrangement joins TRBV6-2 or TRBV6-3 to TRBJ1-2; TRBD1 matches 7 bases. This CDR3 has 16 residues. J lost 4 bases, V lost 5 bases, and 13 bases had no gene match. Per the germline V gene, CDR1 is MNHEY and CDR2 is SVGEGT. The CDR3 nucleotides read TGTGCCAGCAGTAGAATCGCCGGGACAGAAACCTATGGCTACACCTTC. This gives the protein CASSRIAGTETYGYTF.

CDR3 in amino acids: CASSTRDRGFMEQYF. The DNA for the CDR3 is TGTGCCAGTAGTACCCGGGACAGGGGTTTCATGGAGCAGTACTTC. The chain has TRBV19 and TRBJ2-7; 10 bases agree with TRBD1. CDR1 LNHDA and CDR2 SQIVND come from the germline V gene (reference sequence). J was trimmed by 7 bases and V by 4 bases; bases with no gene match: 10. This CDR3 has 15 residues.

The chain is built from TRBV10-3 and TRBJ2-7; TRBD1 agrees at 7 bases. Per germline, CDR1 ENHRY and CDR2 SYGVKD. This CDR3 has 15 amino acids. V trimming: 4 bases; J trimming: 5 bases; junction bases outside the gene matches: 11. The CDR3 DNA is TGTGCCATCAGTGTGGGTGAGGGGGCTTTGGACGAGCAGTACTTC. Protein: CAISVGEGALDEQYF.

This clone was detected once. This chain connects TRBV20-1 to TRBJ1-3; D gene unclear. The CDR3 has 15 residues. V lost 3 bases, J lost 0 bases, and 12 bases lay in between. The germline gives CDR1 DFQATT, CDR2 SNEGSKA (reference sequence). Here the CDR3 DNA reads TGCAGTGCTAGTATAGCGAGCTACTCTGGAAACACCATATATTTT. Translating gives CSASIASYSGNTIYF.

The V and J genes are TRBV9 and TRBJ2-1, with 12 bases lining up with TRBD1. Germline V gene data show CDR1 as SGDLS and CDR2 as YYNGEE. J was trimmed by 8 bases and V by 0 bases; bases with no gene match: 3. The CDR3 has 15 amino acids. The CDR3 loop reads CASSVAGQGAYEQFF. The CDR3 nucleotides are TGTGCCAGCAGCGTAGCGGGACAGGGGGCTTATGAGCAGTTCTTC.

The rearrangement joins TRBV18 to TRBJ1-4; tentative D call: TRBD1 (5 bases). The CDR3 is made up of 16 amino acids. Germline-derived CDR1 and CDR2 are KGHSH and LQKENI. V was shortened by 3 bases and J by 6 bases, with 17 bases between the two germline ends. The CDR3 region is CASSPGPGLGDEKLFF. The DNA of the CDR3 is TGTGCCAGCTCACCGGGGCCAGGGCTTGGCGATGAAAAACTGTTTTTT.

Concerning this clone itself: Distinct nucleotide sequences in the sample also encode this CDR3. This chain connects TRBV5-1 to TRBJ2-7; 9 bases are shared with TRBD1. CDR1 is SGHRS, CDR2 YFSETQ, per germline. CDR3 length equals 15 residues. Losses at the gene ends were 8 bases for V and 1 base for J; bases not matched to a gene: 10. The CDR3 spells CASGPGQGSSYEQYF. CDR3 DNA sequence: TGCGCCAGTGGACCGGGACAGGGCAGTTCCTACGAGCAGTACTTC.

This chain connects TRBV7-9 to TRBJ1-1, with D perhaps matching TRBD1 (6 bases). V lost 6 bases and J lost 1, with 15 bases in between. The germline V gene encodes CDR1 SEHNR and CDR2 FQNEAQ (reference sequence). This CDR3 spans 15 amino acids. The DNA for the CDR3 is TGTGCCAGCAGTGAGGCGGCAGGGGCGAACACTGAAGCTTTCTTT. This codes for CASSEAAGANTEAFF.

The chain is built from TRBV30 and TRBJ1-4, with 9 bases lining up with TRBD1. Looked up from germline, CDR1 is GTSNPN and CDR2 is SVGIG (reference sequence). Germline trimming cut 8 bases from V and 8 bases from J; bases unmatched to any gene: 9. This CDR3 comprises 13 residues. In DNA, the CDR3 is TGTGCCGGTACAGGGGGCGCATACGAAAAACTGTTTTTT. Translation: CAGTGGAYEKLFF.

This sequence joins TRBV3-1 (or the pseudogene TRBV3-2) and TRBJ2-2, with a weak D call TRBD1 (5 bases). Germline CDR1 and CDR2: LGHDT and YNNKEL (reference sequence). The length of the CDR3 is 15 residues. The V end lost 3 bases, the J end lost 1 base, and 9 bases lay between the germline ends. The CDR3 DNA sequence: TGTGCCAGCAGCCAGAGAGACAGGAACACCGGGGAGCTGTTTTTT. As protein: CASSQRDRNTGELFF.

The CDR3 coding sequence is TGTGCCAGCAGCTTAGTCACAGGGGGGTCGTACGAGCAGTACTTC. Amino acid sequence: CASSLVTGGSYEQYF. The rearrangement joins TRBV7-9 to TRBJ2-7; TRBD1 matches 8 bases. J lost 4 bases, V lost 1 base, and 6 bases had no gene match. Germline-derived CDR1 and CDR2 are SEHNR and FQNEAQ (reference sequence). The CDR3 covers 15 residues.

V usage is TRBV28 and J usage is TRBJ2-7; 9 positions match TRBD2. The CDR3 is 14 residues long. The V segment lost 5 bases and the J segment 0 bases; nucleotides outside the gene matches: 2. Looked up from germline, CDR1 is MDHEN and CDR2 is SYDVKM. The CDR3 reads CASSAGGSSYEQYF. The CDR3 region has the DNA TGTGCCAGCAGTGCGGGGGGGTCCTCCTACGAGCAGTACTTC. Together with reference TRBV28 and TRBJ2-7, the CDR3 gives the full variable domain: DVKVTQSSRYLVKRTGEKVFLECVQDMDHENMFWYRQDPGLGLRLIYFSYDVKMKEKGDIPEGYSVSREKKERFSLILESASTNQTSMYLCASSAGGSSYEQYFGPGTRLTVT.

CDR3 nucleotide sequence: TGTGCCAGCAGCTTAGATGATTTAGGGCTAGCGGGAGGGGGTGAGCAGTACTTC. Translating it yields CASSLDDLGLAGGGEQYF. The V gene is TRBV7-2, the J gene TRBJ2-7; TRBD2 matches 12 bases. This CDR3 has 18 residues. The V segment lost 1 base and the J segment 7 bases; nucleotides outside the gene matches: 14. Germline V gene data show CDR1 as SGHTA and CDR2 as FQGNSA.

The CDR3: CASSSTRTGFSNQPQHF. The CDR3 bases are TGTGCCAGCAGCTCCACTCGGACGGGGTTTAGCAATCAGCCCCAGCATTTT. V gene TRBV21-1 combines with J gene TRBJ1-5. TRBV21-1 is a pseudogene segment. This CDR3 is built from 17 residues.

The chain has TRBV14 and TRBJ2-2; 8 bases align to TRBD1. The V segment lost 4 bases and the J segment 5 bases; nucleotides outside the gene matches: 12. CDR1 and CDR2 from the germline V gene are SGHDN and FVKESK. This CDR3 has 17 residues. The CDR3 DNA reads as TGTGCCAGCAGCCTGAGGGACAGGTCCAGATTAACCGGGGAGCTGTTTTTT. Translating it yields CASSLRDRSRLTGELFF.

V is TRBV7-9 and J is TRBJ1-2; 9 bases align to TRBD1. The CDR3 totals 17 residues. Germline V gene lookup returns CDR1 SEHNR and CDR2 FQNEAQ (reference sequence). With V trimmed by 5 bases and J by 5 bases, 15 bases remained unmatched. CDR3 in amino acids: CASSIIGQGMFRYGYTF. The CDR3 nucleotides are TGTGCCAGCAGCATTATCGGACAGGGGATGTTTAGGTATGGCTACACCTTC.

This clone showed up just once. The chain recombines TRBV5-6 with TRBJ1-2; TRBD1 aligns across 8 bases. This CDR3 has 14 amino acids. V shed 0 bases and J 2 bases; nucleotides not matched to a gene: 0. CDR1 is SGHDT, CDR2 YYEEEE, per germline. In nucleotides, the CDR3 is TGTGCCAGCAGCTTGGACAGGGGGAACTATGGCTACACCTTC. This gives the protein CASSLDRGNYGYTF.

CDR3 nucleotides: TGTGCCAGCAGCTTTCTGGGACGGGGGGGCGGCAATGAGCAGTTCTTC. Translated, it gives CASSFLGRGGGNEQFF. The rearrangement uses TRBV7-2 and TRBJ2-1, with TRBD2 identical over 8 bases. The germline V gene encodes CDR1 SGHTA and CDR2 FQGNSA. V lost 3 bases and J lost 6; bases outside the gene matches: 10. The CDR3 covers 16 residues.